The 18 T cell receptor beta chains below all came from one sample that was sequenced in a study of cytomegalovirus exposure and HLA in healthy donors (dated by TCRdb to about 2017). The method was the immunoSEQ multiplex PCR assay. The table was pulled from immuneACCESS by TCRdb, which kept in-frame rearrangements only. Such tables lose some clones; where checked, under half of the loss comes from unresolved V genes, and the rest has no known cause. Counted in this sample were about 110,000 clones; around 85% of them appeared once. The top ten clonotypes cover around 2.7% of the sample. The sequenced sample consisted of PBMCs. Source of these receptors: a woman between 18 and 29 years old in good health and CMV-seronegative.

This chain uses TRBV4-1 with TRBJ1-5; TRBD1 is a possible D gene (5 bases). Germline CDR1 is MGHRA and CDR2 is YSYEKL. Trimming removed 0 bases from V and 6 bases from J, with 12 bases in between. The CDR3 is 15 amino acids. CDR3 sequence: CASSQDGQGGQPQHF. The DNA for the CDR3 is TGCGCCAGCAGCCAAGATGGCCAGGGAGGTCAGCCCCAGCATTTT.

This rearrangement joins TRBV27 to TRBJ2-6, with TRBD2 matching 7 bases. The CDR3 contains 15 residues. V shed 4 bases, J shed 0 bases, and the junction held 0 bases outside the gene matches. From germline, CDR1 is MNHEY and CDR2 SMNVEV (reference sequence). In nucleotides, the CDR3 is TGTGCCAGCAGTTGGGGGGGCTCTGGGGCCAACGTCCTGACTTTC. Encoded protein: CASSWGGSGANVLTF. Full variable domain (rest looked up from reference TRBV27 and TRBJ2-6): EAQVTQNPRYLITVTGKKLTVTCSQNMNHEYMSWYRQDPGLGLRQIYYSMNVEVTDKGDVPEGYKVSRKEKRNFPLILESPSPNQTSLYFCASSWGGSGANVLTFGAGSRLTVL.

The rearrangement uses TRBV18 and TRBJ2-5; D is uncertain. This CDR3 is built from 13 residues. CDR1 and CDR2 from the germline V gene are KGHSH and LQKENI. Trimming cost V 5 bases and J 5 bases, with 12 bases left between them. The CDR3 here is CASSTEIGETQYF. CDR3 sequence (DNA): TGTGCCAGCTCAACGGAGATCGGGGAGACCCAGTACTTC.

This clone appeared a few times. The chain combines TRBV4-1 with TRBJ1-6, with D hard to call. The germline V gene has CDR1 MGHRA and CDR2 YSYEKL. This CDR3 region has 13 residues. With 5 bases removed from V and 9 bases from J, the gap between germline ends came to 11 bases. The CDR3, as DNA: TGCGCCAGCAGCTTAGGGAGGATTTCACCCCTCCACTTT. This encodes CASSLGRISPLHF.

This chain links TRBV19 with TRBJ1-1, with D possibly TRBD1 on 6 matching bases. The V gene's germline CDR1 is LNHDA and CDR2 SQIVND (reference sequence). The CDR3 loop spans 14 amino acids. V lost 7 bases and J lost 0, with 12 bases in between. CDR3 sequence reads: CASNSQGMNTEAFF. CDR3 nucleotide sequence: TGTGCCAGTAATTCTCAGGGGATGAACACTGAAGCTTTCTTT.

The rearrangement joins TRBV7-2 to TRBJ2-6; TRBD1 might be the D (6 bases). The V gene lost 5 bases and the J gene lost 2 bases, with 10 bases spanning the gap. This CDR3 is built from 15 residues. CDR1 and CDR2 (germline): SGHTA, FQGNSA. DNA for the CDR3: TGTGCCAGCAGCCCTAGGACAGCTGGGGCCAACGTCCTGACTTTC. This gives the protein CASSPRTAGANVLTF. Supplemented by reference TRBV7-2 and TRBJ2-6, the full variable domain reads GAGVSQSPSNKVTEKGKDVELRCDPISGHTALYWYRQSLGQGLEFLIYFQGNSAPDKSGLPSDRFSAERTGGSVSTLTIQRTQQEDSAVYLCASSPRTAGANVLTFGAGSRLTVL.

The rearrangement joins TRBV6-6 to TRBJ2-7; D is uncertain. The germline CDR1 and CDR2 sequences are MNHNY and SVGAGI (reference sequence). The CDR3 has 14 residues. The V end lost 2 bases, the J end lost 4 bases, and 12 bases lay between the germline ends. The CDR3: CASSYSEEHYEQYF. CDR3 sequence (DNA): TGTGCCAGCAGTTACAGTGAGGAACATTACGAGCAGTACTTC.

The chain is built from TRBV5-8 and TRBJ1-5; 9 bases agree with TRBD1. CDR3 length: 16 residues. V was pared by 4 bases and J by 3 bases, with 8 bases of the junction left unmatched. Germline V gene lookup returns CDR1 SGHTS and CDR2 YDEGEE. The CDR3 DNA follows: TGTGCCAGCAGCCGTACAGGGGGCCTCCTCAATCAGCCCCAGCATTTT. It specifies CASSRTGGLLNQPQHF.

The chain recombines TRBV19 with TRBJ2-5; the match to TRBD2 covers 9 bases. There are 15 residues in the CDR3. Germline CDR1 reads LNHDA; CDR2 reads SQIVND (reference sequence). V trimming: 3 bases; J trimming: 2 bases; junction bases outside the gene matches: 4. The CDR3 spells CASSITRGGQETQYF. In DNA form, the CDR3 reads TGTGCCAGTAGTATTACGCGGGGGGGGCAAGAGACCCAGTACTTC. Supplemented by reference TRBV19 and TRBJ2-5, the full variable domain reads DGGITQSPKYLFRKEGQNVTLSCEQNLNHDAMYWYRQDPGQGLRLIYYSQIVNDFQKGDIAEGYSVSREKKESFPLTVTSAQKNPTAFYLCASSITRGGQETQYFGPGTRLLVL.

The chain couples TRBV15 to TRBJ2-5; 7 bases line up with TRBD2. The CDR3 has 15 residues. V was clipped by 0 bases and J by 5 bases; unmatched bases: 6. The germline V gene has CDR1 LNHNV and CDR2 YYDKDF (reference sequence). CDR3 bases: TGTGCCACCAGCAGAGATGGGGGGGGTTGGGAGACCCAGTACTTC. Protein sequence: CATSRDGGGWETQYF.

This chain connects TRBV5-1 to TRBJ2-1; D remains ambiguous. The CDR3 extends over 13 amino acids. V lost 1 base and J 5 bases, leaving 7 bases between the germline ends. The germline V gene encodes CDR1 SGHRS and CDR2 YFSETQ. CDR3 DNA: TGCGCCAGCAGCTTGCCTCTACACAATGAGCAGTTCTTC. Amino acid sequence: CASSLPLHNEQFF.

The rearrangement links TRBV29-1 to TRBJ1-1; possibly TRBD1 for D (5 bases). This CDR3 contains 13 residues. Trimming stripped 7 bases from V and 1 base from J, with 13 bases between. Per germline, CDR1 SQVTM and CDR2 ANQGSEA. The CDR3 DNA reads TGCAGCGGGGGGACGGGGGGGAACACTGAAGCTTTCTTT. This translates into CSGGTGGNTEAFF.

The chain carries TRBV6-5 and TRBJ1-3; D perhaps matches TRBD1 (5 bases). Trimming pared 10 bases from V and 0 bases from J, leaving 13 bases between. CDR1 MNHEY and CDR2 SVGAGI come from the germline V gene. The CDR3 sequence is 14 residues long. The chain's CDR3 is CATQRGNSGNTIYF. CDR3 bases: TGTGCCACACAACGGGGGAACTCTGGAAACACCATATATTTT.

The rearrangement uses TRBV7-2 and TRBJ1-5, with D tentatively TRBD1 (5 bases). The CDR3 consists of 15 residues. Germline assignment: CDR1 SGHTA and CDR2 FQGNSA. V lost 5 bases and J 4 bases, leaving 15 bases between the germline ends. For the CDR3, the DNA is TGTGCCAGCAGCAGATCTGACAGCCTAAATCAGCCCCAGCATTTT. Its translation is CASSRSDSLNQPQHF. Supplemented by reference TRBV7-2 and TRBJ1-5, the full variable domain reads GAGVSQSPSNKVTEKGKDVELRCDPISGHTALYWYRQSLGQGLEFLIYFQGNSAPDKSGLPSDRFSAERTGGSVSTLTIQRTQQEDSAVYLCASSRSDSLNQPQHFGDGTRLSIL.

The V and J genes are TRBV5-6 and TRBJ2-7; D is perhaps TRBD2 (6 bases). Germline V gene sequence: CDR1 SGHDT, CDR2 YYEEEE. Trimming took off 3 bases at V and 6 bases at J, with 10 bases between the two ends. The CDR3 has 12 residues. DNA of the CDR3: TGTGCCAGCAGCTCCCAAGCGGGCGAGCAGTACTTC. Translated: CASSSQAGEQYF.

The chain joins TRBV14 to TRBJ2-1, with no clear D. Germline V CDR1 and CDR2: SGHDN, FVKESK. V was clipped by 0 bases and J by 8 bases, with 8 bases between them. The CDR3 is 13 amino acids. The CDR3 protein is CASSQDLVDEQFF. The CDR3 nucleotides are TGTGCCAGCAGCCAAGATTTGGTAGATGAGCAGTTCTTC.

V is TRBV4-1 and J is TRBJ2-3; 9 bases fit TRBD2. The CDR3 totals 16 residues. V shed 0 bases, J shed 3 bases, and the junction held 4 bases outside the gene matches. The germline V gene encodes CDR1 MGHRA and CDR2 YSYEKL. The CDR3 bases are TGCGCCAGCAGCCAAGATGCAGCGGGGGGAACAGATACGCAGTATTTT. Translation: CASSQDAAGGTDTQYF.

This chain uses TRBV7-2 with TRBJ2-3, with TRBD2 matching 7 bases. V gave up 6 bases and J gave up 1 base; unmatched junction bases: 7. The V gene's germline CDR1 is SGHTA and CDR2 FQGNSA. There are 15 residues in the CDR3. CDR3 coding DNA: TGTGCCAGCAGTCGCGGGGGAATGGGCACAGATACGCAGTATTTT. Translated, it gives CASSRGGMGTDTQYF. The variable domain in full, completed from reference TRBV7-2 and TRBJ2-3, reads GAGVSQSPSNKVTEKGKDVELRCDPISGHTALYWYRQSLGQGLEFLIYFQGNSAPDKSGLPSDRFSAERTGGSVSTLTIQRTQQEDSAVYLCASSRGGMGTDTQYFGPGTRLTVL.